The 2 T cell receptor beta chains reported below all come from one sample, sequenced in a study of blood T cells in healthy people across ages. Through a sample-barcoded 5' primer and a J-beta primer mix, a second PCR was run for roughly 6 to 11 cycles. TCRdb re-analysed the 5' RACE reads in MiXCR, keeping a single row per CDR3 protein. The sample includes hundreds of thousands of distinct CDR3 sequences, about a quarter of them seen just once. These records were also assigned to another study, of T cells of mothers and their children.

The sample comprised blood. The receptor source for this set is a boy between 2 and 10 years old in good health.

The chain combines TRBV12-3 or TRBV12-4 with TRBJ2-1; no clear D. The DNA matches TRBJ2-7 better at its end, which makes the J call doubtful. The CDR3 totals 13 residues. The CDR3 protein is CAEKLAPDYEQYF. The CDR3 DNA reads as TGTGCCGAAAAGTTGGCACCAGACTACGAGCAGTACTTC.

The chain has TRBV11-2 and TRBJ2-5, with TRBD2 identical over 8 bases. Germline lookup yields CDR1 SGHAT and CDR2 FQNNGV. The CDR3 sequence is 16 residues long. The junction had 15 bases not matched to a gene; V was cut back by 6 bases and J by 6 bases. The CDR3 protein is CASRQIRGLAGQTQYF. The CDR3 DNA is TGTGCCAGCAGACAAATCCGAGGGCTAGCGGGCCAGACCCAGTACTTC.